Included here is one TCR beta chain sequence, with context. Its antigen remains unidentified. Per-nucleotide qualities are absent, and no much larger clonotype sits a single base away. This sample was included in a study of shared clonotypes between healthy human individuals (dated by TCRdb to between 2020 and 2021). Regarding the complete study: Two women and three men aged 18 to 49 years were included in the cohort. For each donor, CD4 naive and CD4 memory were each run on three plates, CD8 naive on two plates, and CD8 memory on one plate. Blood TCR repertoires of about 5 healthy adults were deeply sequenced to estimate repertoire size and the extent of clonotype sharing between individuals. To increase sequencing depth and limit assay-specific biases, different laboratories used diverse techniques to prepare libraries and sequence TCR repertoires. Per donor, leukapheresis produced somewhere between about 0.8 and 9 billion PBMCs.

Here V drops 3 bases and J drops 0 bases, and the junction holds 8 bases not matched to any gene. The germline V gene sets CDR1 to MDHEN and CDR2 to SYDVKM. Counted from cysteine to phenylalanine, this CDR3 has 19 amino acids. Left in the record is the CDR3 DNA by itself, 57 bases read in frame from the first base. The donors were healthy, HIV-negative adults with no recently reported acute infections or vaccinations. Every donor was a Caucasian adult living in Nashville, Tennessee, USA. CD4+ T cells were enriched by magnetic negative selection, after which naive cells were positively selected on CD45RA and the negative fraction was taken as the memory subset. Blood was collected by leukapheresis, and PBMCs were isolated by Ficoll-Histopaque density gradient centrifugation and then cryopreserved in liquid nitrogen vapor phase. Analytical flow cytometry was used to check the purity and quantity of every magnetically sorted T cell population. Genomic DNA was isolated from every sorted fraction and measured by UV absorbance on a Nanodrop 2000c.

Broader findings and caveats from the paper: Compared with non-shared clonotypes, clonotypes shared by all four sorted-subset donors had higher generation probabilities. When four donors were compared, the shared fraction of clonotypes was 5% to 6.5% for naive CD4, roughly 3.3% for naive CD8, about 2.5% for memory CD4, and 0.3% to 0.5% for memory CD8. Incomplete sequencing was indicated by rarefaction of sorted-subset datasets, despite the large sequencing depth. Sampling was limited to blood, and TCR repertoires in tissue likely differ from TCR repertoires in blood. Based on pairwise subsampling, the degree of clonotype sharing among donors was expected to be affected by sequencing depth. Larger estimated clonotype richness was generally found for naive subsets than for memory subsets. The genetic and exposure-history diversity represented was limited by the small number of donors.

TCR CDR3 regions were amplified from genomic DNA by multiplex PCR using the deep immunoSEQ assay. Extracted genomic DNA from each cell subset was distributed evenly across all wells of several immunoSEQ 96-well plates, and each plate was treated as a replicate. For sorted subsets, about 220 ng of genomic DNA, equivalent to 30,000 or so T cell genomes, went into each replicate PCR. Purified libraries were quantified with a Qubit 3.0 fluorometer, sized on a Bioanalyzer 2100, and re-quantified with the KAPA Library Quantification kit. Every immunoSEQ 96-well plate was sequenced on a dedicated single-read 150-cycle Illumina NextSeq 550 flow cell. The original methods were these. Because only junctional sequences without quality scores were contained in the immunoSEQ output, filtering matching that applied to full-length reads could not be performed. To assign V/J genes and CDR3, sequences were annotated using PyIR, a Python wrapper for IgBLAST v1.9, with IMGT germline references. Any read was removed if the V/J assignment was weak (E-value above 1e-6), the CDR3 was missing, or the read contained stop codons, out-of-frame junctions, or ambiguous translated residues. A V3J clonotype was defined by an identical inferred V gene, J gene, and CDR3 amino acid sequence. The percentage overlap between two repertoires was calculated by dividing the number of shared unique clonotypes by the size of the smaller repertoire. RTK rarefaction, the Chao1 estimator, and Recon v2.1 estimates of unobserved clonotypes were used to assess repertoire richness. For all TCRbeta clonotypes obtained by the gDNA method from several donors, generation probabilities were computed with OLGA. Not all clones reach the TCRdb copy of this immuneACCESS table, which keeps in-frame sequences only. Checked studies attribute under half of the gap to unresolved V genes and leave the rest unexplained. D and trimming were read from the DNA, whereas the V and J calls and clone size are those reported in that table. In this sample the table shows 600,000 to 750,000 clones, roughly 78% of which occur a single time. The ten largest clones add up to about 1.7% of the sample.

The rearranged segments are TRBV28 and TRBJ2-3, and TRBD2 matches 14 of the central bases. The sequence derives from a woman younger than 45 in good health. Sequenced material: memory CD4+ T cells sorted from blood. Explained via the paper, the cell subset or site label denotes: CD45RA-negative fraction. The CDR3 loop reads CASSLRGLAGAYSTDTQYF. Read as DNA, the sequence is TGTGCCAGCAGTTTGAGGGGACTAGCGGGAGCCTATAGCACAGATACGCAGTATTTT.